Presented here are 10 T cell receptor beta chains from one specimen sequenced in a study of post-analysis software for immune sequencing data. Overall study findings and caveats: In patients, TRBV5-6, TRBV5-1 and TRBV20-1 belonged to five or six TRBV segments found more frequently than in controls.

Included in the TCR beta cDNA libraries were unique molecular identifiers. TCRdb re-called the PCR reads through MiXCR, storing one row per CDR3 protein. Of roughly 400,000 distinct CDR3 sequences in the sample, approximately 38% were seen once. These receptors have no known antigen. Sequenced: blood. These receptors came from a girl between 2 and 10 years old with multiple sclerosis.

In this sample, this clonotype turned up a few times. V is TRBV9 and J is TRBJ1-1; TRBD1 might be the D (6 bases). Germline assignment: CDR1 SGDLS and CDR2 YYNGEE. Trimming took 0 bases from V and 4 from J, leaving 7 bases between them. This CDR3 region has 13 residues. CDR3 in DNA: TGTGCCAGCAGCGTAGAGACAGGCACTGAAGCTTTCTTT. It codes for CASSVETGTEAFF.

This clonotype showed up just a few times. CDR3: CAISEPGTGLSYEQYF. CDR3 DNA sequence: TGTGCCATCAGTGAGCCGGGGACAGGGTTGTCCTACGAGCAGTACTTC. This sequence joins TRBV10-3 and TRBJ2-7, with 9 bases matching TRBD1. V lost 2 bases and J lost 1; bases outside the gene matches: 6. The CDR3 consists of 16 residues. CDR1 is ENHRY and CDR2 is SYGVKD in the germline V gene.

CDR3 in amino acids: CASVAVTGGMNTEAFF. In DNA, the CDR3 is TGTGCCAGCGTAGCTGTGACAGGGGGCATGAACACTGAAGCTTTCTTT. The J gene is TRBJ1-1, the V gene TRBV7-9, with 10 bases lining up with TRBD1. From germline, CDR1 is SEHNR and CDR2 FQNEAQ (reference sequence). The junction had 9 bases not matched to a gene; V was cut back by 8 bases and J by 0 bases. The length of the CDR3 is 16 residues.

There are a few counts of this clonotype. Here the CDR3 DNA reads TGTGCCAGCAGCTCGGACGGGGGAGGAGGCGAAAACATTCAGTACTTC. This translates into CASSSDGGGGENIQYF. The chain recombines TRBV6-5 with TRBJ2-4; perhaps TRBD2 as D (6 bases). V was cut by 6 bases and J by 5 bases, with 20 bases left in between. The CDR3 covers 16 residues. The V gene's germline CDR1 is MNHEY and CDR2 SVGAGI.

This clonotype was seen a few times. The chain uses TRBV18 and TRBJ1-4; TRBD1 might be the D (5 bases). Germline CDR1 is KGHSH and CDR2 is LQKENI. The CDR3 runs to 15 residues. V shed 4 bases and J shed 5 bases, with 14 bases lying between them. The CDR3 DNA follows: TGTGCCAGCTCACACCGGGACGCACCAAATGAAAAACTGTTTTTT. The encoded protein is CASSHRDAPNEKLFF.

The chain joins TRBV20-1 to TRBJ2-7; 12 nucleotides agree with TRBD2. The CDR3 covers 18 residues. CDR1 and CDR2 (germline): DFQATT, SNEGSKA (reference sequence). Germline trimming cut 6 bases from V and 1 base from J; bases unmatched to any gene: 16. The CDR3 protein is CSAIQVTSGGQISYEQYF. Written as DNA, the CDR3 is TGCAGTGCCATCCAAGTGACTAGCGGGGGCCAGATTTCCTACGAGCAGTACTTC.

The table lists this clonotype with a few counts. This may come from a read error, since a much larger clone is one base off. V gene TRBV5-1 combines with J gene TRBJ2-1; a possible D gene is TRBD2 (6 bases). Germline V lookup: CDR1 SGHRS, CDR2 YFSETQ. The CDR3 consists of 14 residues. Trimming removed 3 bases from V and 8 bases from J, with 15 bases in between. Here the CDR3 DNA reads TGCGCCAGCAGCTGGCGGGACGCTATCGATGAGCAGTTCTTC. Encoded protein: CASSWRDAIDEQFF.

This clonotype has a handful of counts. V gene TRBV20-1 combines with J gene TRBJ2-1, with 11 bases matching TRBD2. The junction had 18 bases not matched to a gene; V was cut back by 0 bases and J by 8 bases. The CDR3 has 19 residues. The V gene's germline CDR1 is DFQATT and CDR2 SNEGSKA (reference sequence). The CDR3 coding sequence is TGCAGTGCTAGAGATCATGTTAGCGGGGGGGCCCGGTCTCGACATGAGCAGTTCTTC. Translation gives CSARDHVSGGARSRHEQFF.

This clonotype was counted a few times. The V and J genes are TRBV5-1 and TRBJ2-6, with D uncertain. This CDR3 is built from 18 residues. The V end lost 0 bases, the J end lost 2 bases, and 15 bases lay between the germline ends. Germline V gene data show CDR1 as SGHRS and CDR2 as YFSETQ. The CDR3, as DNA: TGCGCCAGCAGCTTGGAGGCGTCAGGAATCACTGGGGCCAACGTCCTGACTTTC. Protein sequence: CASSLEASGITGANVLTF.

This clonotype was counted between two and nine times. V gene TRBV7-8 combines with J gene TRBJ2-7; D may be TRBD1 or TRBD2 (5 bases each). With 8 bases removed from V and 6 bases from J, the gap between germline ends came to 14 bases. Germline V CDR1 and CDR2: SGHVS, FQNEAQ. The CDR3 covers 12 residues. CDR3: CASGPGPLEQYF. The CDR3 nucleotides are TGTGCCAGCGGCCCGGGACCTCTCGAGCAGTACTTC. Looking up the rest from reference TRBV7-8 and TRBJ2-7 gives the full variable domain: GAGVSQSPRYKVAKRGQDVALRCDPISGHVSLFWYQQALGQGPEFLTYFQNEAQLDKSGLPSDRFFAERPEGSVSTLKIQRTQQEDSAVYLCASGPGPLEQYFGPGTRLTVT.